The 19 T cell receptor beta chains in this list originate from one sample, sequenced in a study of beta chain features in type 1 diabetes. Study results and limitations: For Type 1 diabetes patients, all four CD4+ subsets carried TCRB CDR3s that were moderately but significantly shorter.

cDNA synthesis used the whole RNA isolate, giving expressed TCRB sequences. Clones were read by immunoSEQ multiplex PCR, and TCRdb kept only the in-frame ones, dropping some. The sample contains some 290,000 clones, around 24% of which appear only once. No antigens are known for them. The sequencing sample was made of naive CD4+ T cells from blood. All receptors come from a woman aged 25 to 39 with type 1 diabetes.

The genes are TRBV30 and TRBJ1-4, with no clear D. The V end was cut by 0 bases, the J end by 7 bases, with 6 bases between. Germline V gene lookup returns CDR1 GTSNPN and CDR2 SVGIG (reference sequence). This CDR3 is built from 12 residues. CDR3 loop: CAWSVHGEKLFF. The DNA of the CDR3 is TGTGCCTGGAGTGTACATGGTGAAAAACTGTTTTTT.

The chain recombines TRBV28 with TRBJ2-5, with 13 bases that match TRBD2. The CDR3 runs 16 residues. V was clipped by 8 bases and J by 3 bases; unmatched bases: 9. Germline CDR1 MDHEN, CDR2 SYDVKM. The CDR3 DNA follows: TGTGCCAGCGTTACTAGCGGGAGGGCCTATGAAGAGACCCAGTACTTC. This sequence encodes CASVTSGRAYEETQYF.

This clone was picked up a small number of times. The V call is TRBV7-9, the J call TRBJ2-5, with D tentatively TRBD2 (5 bases). The germline CDR1 and CDR2 sequences are SEHNR and FQNEAQ (reference sequence). The CDR3 sequence is 13 residues long. The ends were cut back, 1 base at V and 3 bases at J, with 6 bases in the middle. The CDR3 loop reads CASSLVGEETQYF. CDR3 DNA: TGTGCCAGCAGCTTAGTGGGAGAAGAGACCCAGTACTTC.

This clone has just a few counts. The V and J genes are TRBV30 and TRBJ1-2; D perhaps matches TRBD1 (6 bases). Per germline, CDR1 GTSNPN and CDR2 SVGIG (reference sequence). V dropped 5 bases and J dropped 7 bases, with 11 bases sitting between them. CDR3 length: 11 residues. The CDR3 reads CAWARGPGYTF. The CDR3 DNA sequence: TGTGCCTGGGCCAGGGGACCTGGCTACACCTTC.

This chain connects TRBV30 to TRBJ2-1; TRBD1 aligns across 9 bases. The CDR3 extends over 14 amino acids. Germline V CDR1 and CDR2: GTSNPN, SVGIG (reference sequence). The V gene end was trimmed by 6 bases and the J gene end by 4 bases; junction bases not matched to a gene: 7. CDR3 residues: CACPGTGSYNEQFF. The CDR3 DNA reads TGTGCCTGCCCCGGGACAGGGTCTTACAATGAGCAGTTCTTC.

The table lists this clone with a few counts. The V call is TRBV4-1, the J call TRBJ1-2, with 12 bases matching TRBD1. The V and J ends lost 6 bases and 4 bases, in that order; junction bases with no gene match: 12. This CDR3 spans 17 amino acids. CDR1 MGHRA and CDR2 YSYEKL come from the germline V gene. The CDR3 region is CASRRVGTGGAGYGYTF. The CDR3 bases are TGCGCCAGCAGGAGAGTGGGGACAGGGGGCGCAGGCTATGGCTACACCTTC.

This clone appeared a single time. This sample also contains other DNA sequences that code for the same CDR3. This chain links TRBV5-4 with TRBJ2-5; D unresolved. The V end lost 1 base, the J end lost 5 bases, and 9 bases lay between the germline ends. CDR3 size: 13 residues. Germline V lookup: CDR1 SGHNT, CDR2 YYREEE (reference sequence). The CDR3 protein is CASSLTGEETQYF. As DNA, the CDR3 is TGTGCCAGCAGCTTGACCGGAGAGGAGACCCAGTACTTC. The variable domain in full, completed from reference TRBV5-4 and TRBJ2-5, reads ETGVTQSPTHLIKTRGQQVTLRCSSQSGHNTVSWYQQALGQGPQFIFQYYREEENGRGNFPPRFSGLQFPNYSSELNVNALELDDSALYLCASSLTGEETQYFGPGTRLLVL.

This sequence joins TRBV14 and TRBJ1-1; TRBD1 matches at 10 bases. In germline, CDR1 is SGHDN, CDR2 FVKESK. V lost 5 bases to trimming and J lost 0 bases; unmatched junction nucleotides: 6. CDR3 length: 16 residues. The chain's CDR3 is CASSSRQGAMNTEAFF. CDR3 DNA sequence: TGTGCCAGCAGCTCGCGACAGGGGGCCATGAACACTGAAGCTTTCTTT.

Only a few counts were recorded for this clone. The genes are TRBV15 and TRBJ2-7; maybe TRBD2 (5 bases). Germline CDR1 LNHNV, CDR2 YYDKDF (reference sequence). The CDR3 loop spans 13 amino acids. V was cut by 5 bases and J by 6 bases, with 14 bases left in between. The CDR3 protein is CATSFPSSLEQYF. As DNA, the CDR3 is TGTGCCACCAGCTTTCCTTCTAGCCTCGAGCAGTACTTC.

This clone was counted a few times. This chain connects TRBV5-1 to TRBJ2-5; TRBD2 matches 7 bases. Germline CDR1 SGHRS, CDR2 YFSETQ. The trim removed 5 bases at V and 4 bases at J, leaving 5 bases unmatched. The CDR3 totals 13 residues. The CDR3 reads CASRPGRGETQYF. For the CDR3, the DNA is TGCGCCAGCAGACCTGGGAGGGGAGAGACCCAGTACTTC.

This clone was picked up a small number of times. The chain links TRBV29-1 to TRBJ2-5; 9 bases are a match to TRBD2. Per germline, CDR1 SQVTM and CDR2 ANQGSEA. The CDR3 spans 14 residues. The V and J ends lost 4 bases and 1 base, in that order; junction bases with no gene match: 4. DNA of the CDR3: TGCAGCGTTGGTCGCGGGGGGGGCCAAGAGACCCAGTACTTC. Amino acids: CSVGRGGGQETQYF.

The rearrangement uses TRBV6-6 and TRBJ2-3; TRBD2 matches 11 bases. CDR1 MNHNY and CDR2 SVGAGI come from the germline V gene (reference sequence). Trimming at V came to 6 bases and at J to 9 bases, leaving 8 bases not matched to a gene. The CDR3 contains 14 residues. The CDR3 DNA reads TGTGCCAGCAGCTCGGGACTAGCGGATGCCACGCAGTATTTT. Translation: CASSSGLADATQYF.

This clone was observed a handful of times. The V and J genes are TRBV28 and TRBJ2-4, with TRBD1 identical over 10 bases. This CDR3 is 15 amino acids long. V trimming: 6 bases; J trimming: 8 bases; junction bases outside the gene matches: 10. The germline CDR1 and CDR2 sequences are MDHEN and SYDVKM. CDR3 in amino acids: CASSSAGQGGDIQYF. DNA of the CDR3: TGTGCCAGCAGCTCGGCTGGACAGGGGGGAGACATTCAGTACTTC.

The J gene is TRBJ1-4, the V gene TRBV29-1, with 8 positions matching TRBD1. The V gene's germline CDR1 is SQVTM and CDR2 ANQGSEA. The CDR3 sequence is 13 residues long. V dropped 4 bases and J dropped 8; count of bases not matched to a gene: 6. The CDR3: CSVAGGYFEKLFF. As DNA, the CDR3 is TGCAGCGTTGCAGGGGGCTACTTCGAAAAACTGTTTTTT. Based on the CDR3 plus reference TRBV29-1 and TRBJ1-4, the full variable domain is SAVISQKPSRDICQRGTSLTIQCQVDSQVTMMFWYRQQPGQSLTLIATANQGSEATYESGFVIDKFPISRPNLTFSTLTVSNMSPEDSSIYLCSVAGGYFEKLFFGSGTQLSVL.

V and J are TRBV23-1 and TRBJ1-1, with D perhaps TRBD1 (5 bases). TRBV23-1 is classed as an ORF, of uncertain function. The CDR3 consists of 13 residues. Trimming cost V 3 bases and J 3 bases, with 8 bases left between them. The CDR3 region is CASSQGGDTEAFF. The CDR3 DNA reads as TGCGCCAGCAGTCAGGGGGGGGACACTGAAGCTTTCTTT.

The V gene is TRBV9, the J gene TRBJ2-6; 7 positions match TRBD1. Germline CDR1 is SGDLS and CDR2 is YYNGEE. The CDR3 has 17 residues. With V trimmed by 3 bases and J by 0 bases, 6 bases remained unmatched. Written as DNA, the CDR3 is TGTGCCAGCAGCGGCAGGGGGAAAGACTCTGGGGCCAACGTCCTGACTTTC. Its protein is CASSGRGKDSGANVLTF.

The chain carries TRBV9 and TRBJ1-1; D call uncertain. Trimming pared 7 bases from V and 0 bases from J, leaving 10 bases between. From germline, CDR1 is SGDLS and CDR2 YYNGEE. The CDR3 is 13 residues long. CDR3 residues: CASGQFMNTEAFF. The CDR3 bases are TGTGCCAGCGGCCAGTTCATGAACACTGAAGCTTTCTTT.

The CDR3 region is CSLRLGHEQYF. The DNA of the CDR3 is TGCAGCCTTAGACTAGGCCACGAGCAGTACTTC. This chain uses TRBV29-1 with TRBJ2-7; TRBD2 might be the D (6 bases). Germline V CDR1 and CDR2: SQVTM, ANQGSEA. V was trimmed by 8 bases and J by 5 bases, leaving 13 bases between them. The CDR3 totals 11 residues.

This chain uses TRBV2 with TRBJ2-3, with 11 bases matching TRBD2. CDR3 length: 18 amino acids. J lost 4 bases, V lost 3 bases, and 12 bases had no gene match. From germline, CDR1 is SNHLY and CDR2 FYNNEI. CDR3 loop: CASSDPYARLAGSDTQYF. Here the CDR3 DNA reads TGTGCCAGCAGTGACCCCTACGCCCGACTAGCGGGATCAGATACGCAGTATTTT.